A selection of T cell receptor beta chains follows, all from one sample in a study of blood T cell repertoires in COVID-19. The table came from immunoSEQ multiplex PCR; TCRdb's copy has only in-frame clones and leaves some out. Of some 41,000 clones in the sample, roughly nine tenths were seen once. The sample consisted of peripheral blood. The receptors stem from a woman in her twenties or thirties in a cohort sampled during active COVID-19. Each CDR3 is given with its conserved first and last residue. Each record gives: J gene, V gene, clone size, CDR3 length, CDR3 protein. Clone sizes are given selectively: once, few, many, or a class where the clone is expanded.

J: TRBJ1-2; V: TRBV3-1/TRBV3-2; size: -; length: 15; CDR3: CASSQRGAINYGYTF
J: TRBJ1-2; V: TRBV10-3; size: -; length: 14; CDR3: CAISESGGQDGYTF
J: TRBJ2-5; V: TRBV19; size: -; length: 13; CDR3: CASSATVQETQYF
J: TRBJ2-3; V: TRBV19; size: -; length: 16; CDR3: CASRKQGAGPAYTQYF
J: TRBJ2-1; V: TRBV5-1; size: -; length: 17; CDR3: CASSLVASGRALNEQFF
J: TRBJ2-1; V: TRBV11-2; size: -; length: 17; CDR3: CASSLDPAGGASGEQFF
J: TRBJ1-1; V: TRBV6-5; size: -; length: 13; CDR3: CASRTGWDTEAFF
J: TRBJ2-2; V: TRBV6-2/TRBV6-3; size: -; length: 16; CDR3: CATNPLPGLGVGELFF
J: TRBJ1-5; V: TRBV9; size: few; length: 15; CDR3: CASSVGGNSNQPQHF
J: TRBJ1-4; V: TRBV18; size: -; length: 14; CDR3: CASSPGQGNEKLFF
J: TRBJ2-7; V: TRBV2; size: -; length: 13; CDR3: CASRRTGPGEQYF
J: TRBJ2-7; V: TRBV9; size: -; length: 16; CDR3: CASSAGLAGVGYEQYF
J: TRBJ1-4; V: TRBV2; size: -; length: 17; CDR3: CASRPGTGGRGNEKLFF
J: TRBJ2-7; V: TRBV13; size: -; length: 17; CDR3: CASSPGTSGPSSYEQYF
J: TRBJ2-5; V: TRBV7-3; size: -; length: 16; CDR3: CASSVGDRGRGETQYF
J: TRBJ1-4; V: TRBV7-6; size: -; length: 15; CDR3: CASSPRGQGGGKLFF
J: TRBJ2-3; V: TRBV24-1; size: -; length: 17; CDR3: CATSALPSGRLTDTQYF
J: TRBJ2-3; V: TRBV4-2; size: medium-sized; length: 15; CDR3: CASSQDKRITDTQYF
J: TRBJ2-5; V: TRBV19; size: -; length: 13; CDR3: CASSRDRGETQYF
J: TRBJ2-7; V: TRBV4-3; size: -; length: 16; CDR3: CASSPKEGAKAYEQYF
J: TRBJ2-1; V: TRBV11-1; size: -; length: 15; CDR3: CASSPSSGRWNEQFF
J: TRBJ2-1; V: TRBV5-4; size: -; length: 15; CDR3: CASSPGTSGSDEQFF
J: TRBJ2-5; V: TRBV5-4; size: -; length: 15; CDR3: CASSLLGAIPKTQYF
J: TRBJ2-1; V: TRBV24-1; size: -; length: 13; CDR3: CATSGRAYNEQFF
J: TRBJ1-1; V: TRBV7-9; size: -; length: 15; CDR3: CASSLARDWYTEAFF
J: TRBJ2-7; V: TRBV23-1; size: -; length: 14; CDR3: CASPTPREGNEQYF
J: TRBJ1-6; V: TRBV10-3; size: -; length: 13; CDR3: CATGKGDSSPLHF
J: TRBJ2-6; V: TRBV5-1; size: -; length: 16; CDR3: CASAPPQLSGANVLTF
J: TRBJ2-6; V: TRBV19; size: -; length: 15; CDR3: CASSITGTGANVLTF
J: TRBJ2-7; V: TRBV5-6; size: -; length: 14; CDR3: CASSPGTFSYEQYF
J: TRBJ1-2; V: TRBV5-6; size: -; length: 16; CDR3: CASSSGPGVLPYGYTF
J: TRBJ2-3; V: TRBV11-3; size: -; length: 14; CDR3: CASSSVQATDTQYF
J: TRBJ2-1; V: TRBV29-1; size: once; length: 14; CDR3: CSASPGGGGNEQFF
J: TRBJ2-1; V: TRBV27; size: -; length: 11; CDR3: CASRSYNEQFF
J: TRBJ1-6; V: TRBV6-5; size: -; length: 14; CDR3: CASSPGTGGSPLHF
J: TRBJ2-2; V: TRBV5-1; size: -; length: 16; CDR3: CASSPRQGMNTGELFF
J: TRBJ2-1; V: TRBV7-2; size: -; length: 15; CDR3: CASSLGDSPHNEQFF
J: TRBJ2-2; V: TRBV6-5; size: once; length: 14; CDR3: CASSRDPDTGELFF
J: TRBJ2-1; V: TRBV5-1; size: -; length: 14; CDR3: CASRVTSGYNEQFF
J: TRBJ2-1; V: TRBV7-2; size: -; length: 16; CDR3: CASSTIRGIGYNEQFF
J: TRBJ1-2; V: TRBV15; size: -; length: 15; CDR3: CATSRIDRNSYGYTF
J: TRBJ2-1; V: TRBV25-1; size: -; length: 15; CDR3: CASSEVGWRDNEQFF
J: TRBJ2-1; V: TRBV6-5; size: -; length: 12; CDR3: CARSSLGPEQFF
J: TRBJ2-7; V: TRBV11-3; size: -; length: 12; CDR3: CASSVRAYEQYF
J: TRBJ2-3; V: TRBV6-5; size: -; length: 14; CDR3: CASNSGGPSDTQYF
J: TRBJ2-3; V: TRBV7-6; size: -; length: 14; CDR3: CASSLSTSTDTQYF
J: TRBJ1-1; V: TRBV12-3/TRBV12-4; size: -; length: 13; CDR3: CASTPRENTEAFF
J: TRBJ2-3; V: TRBV9; size: -; length: 16; CDR3: CASSTGTSGGGDTQYF
J: TRBJ1-1; V: TRBV5-6; size: -; length: 12; CDR3: CASSLRGTEAFF
J: TRBJ1-2; V: TRBV6-5; size: -; length: 13; CDR3: CATPFQKIYGYTF
J: TRBJ2-1; V: TRBV9; size: -; length: 14; CDR3: CASSVGGAYNEQFF
J: TRBJ1-4; V: TRBV15; size: once; length: 14; CDR3: CATSRFATNEKLFF
J: TRBJ2-7; V: TRBV6-6; size: -; length: 15; CDR3: CASSYSTSGTYEQYF
J: TRBJ2-3; V: TRBV6-6; size: -; length: 14; CDR3: CASTRQAFTDTQYF
J: TRBJ1-4; V: TRBV9; size: -; length: 14; CDR3: CASTGSGVSEKLFF